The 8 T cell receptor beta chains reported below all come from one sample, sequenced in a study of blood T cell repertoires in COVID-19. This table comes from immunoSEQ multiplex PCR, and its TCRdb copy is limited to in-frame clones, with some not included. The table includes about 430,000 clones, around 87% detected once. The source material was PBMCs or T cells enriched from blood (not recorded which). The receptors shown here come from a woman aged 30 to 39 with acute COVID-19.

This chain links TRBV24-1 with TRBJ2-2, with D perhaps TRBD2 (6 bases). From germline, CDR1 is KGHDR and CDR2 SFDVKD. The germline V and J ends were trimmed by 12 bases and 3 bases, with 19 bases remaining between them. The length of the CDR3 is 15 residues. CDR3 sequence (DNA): TGTGCCTCGTCATCGATTAGCGGTGACACCGGGGAGCTGTTTTTT. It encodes CASSSISGDTGELFF.

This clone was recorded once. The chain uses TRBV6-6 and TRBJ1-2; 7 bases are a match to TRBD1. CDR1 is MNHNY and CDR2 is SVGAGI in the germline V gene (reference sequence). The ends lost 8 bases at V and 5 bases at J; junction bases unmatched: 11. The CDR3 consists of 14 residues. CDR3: CASRLGTDSYGYTF. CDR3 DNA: TGTGCCAGCCGATTAGGGACAGACAGTTATGGCTACACCTTC.

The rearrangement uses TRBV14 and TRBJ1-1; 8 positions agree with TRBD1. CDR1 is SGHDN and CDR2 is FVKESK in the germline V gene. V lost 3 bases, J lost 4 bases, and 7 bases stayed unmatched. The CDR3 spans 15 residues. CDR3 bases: TGTGCCAGCAGCCACAGGACAGGGTATTTCACTGAAGCTTTCTTT. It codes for CASSHRTGYFTEAFF.

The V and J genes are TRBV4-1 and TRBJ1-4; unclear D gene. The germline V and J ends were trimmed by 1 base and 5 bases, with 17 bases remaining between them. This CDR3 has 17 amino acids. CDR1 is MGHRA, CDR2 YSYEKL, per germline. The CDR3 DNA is TGCGCCAGCAGCCAAGCATGGATCGGTCCCGGGAATGAAAAACTGTTTTTT. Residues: CASSQAWIGPGNEKLFF.

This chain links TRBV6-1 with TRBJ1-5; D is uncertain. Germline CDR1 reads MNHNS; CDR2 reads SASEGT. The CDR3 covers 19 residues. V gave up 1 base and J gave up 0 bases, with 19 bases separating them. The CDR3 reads CASSEVGGTENYSNQPQHF. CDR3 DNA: TGTGCCAGCAGTGAAGTAGGAGGTACAGAGAACTATAGCAATCAGCCCCAGCATTTT.

This CDR3 reads CASSRGAQETQYF. The CDR3 bases are TGTGCCAGCAGCCGGGGAGCGCAAGAGACCCAGTACTTC. The rearrangement uses TRBV7-8 and TRBJ2-5; TRBD2 is a possible D gene (5 bases). The CDR3 runs 13 residues. Germline V lookup: CDR1 SGHVS, CDR2 FQNEAQ. V was shortened by 5 bases and J by 2 bases, with 9 bases between the two germline ends.

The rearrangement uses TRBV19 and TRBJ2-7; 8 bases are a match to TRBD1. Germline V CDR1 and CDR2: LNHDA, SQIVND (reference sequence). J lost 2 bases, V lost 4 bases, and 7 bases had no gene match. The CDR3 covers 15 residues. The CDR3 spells CASSKTGVNPYEQYF. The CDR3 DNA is TGTGCCAGTAGTAAGACAGGGGTTAACCCCTACGAGCAGTACTTC.

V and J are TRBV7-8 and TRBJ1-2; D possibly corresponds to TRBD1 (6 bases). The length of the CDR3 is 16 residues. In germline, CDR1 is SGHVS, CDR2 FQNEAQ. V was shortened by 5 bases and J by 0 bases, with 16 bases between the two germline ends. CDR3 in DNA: TGTGCCAGCAGCAGACCCCGGGAGGGGGCTAACTATGGCTACACCTTC. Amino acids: CASSRPREGANYGYTF.